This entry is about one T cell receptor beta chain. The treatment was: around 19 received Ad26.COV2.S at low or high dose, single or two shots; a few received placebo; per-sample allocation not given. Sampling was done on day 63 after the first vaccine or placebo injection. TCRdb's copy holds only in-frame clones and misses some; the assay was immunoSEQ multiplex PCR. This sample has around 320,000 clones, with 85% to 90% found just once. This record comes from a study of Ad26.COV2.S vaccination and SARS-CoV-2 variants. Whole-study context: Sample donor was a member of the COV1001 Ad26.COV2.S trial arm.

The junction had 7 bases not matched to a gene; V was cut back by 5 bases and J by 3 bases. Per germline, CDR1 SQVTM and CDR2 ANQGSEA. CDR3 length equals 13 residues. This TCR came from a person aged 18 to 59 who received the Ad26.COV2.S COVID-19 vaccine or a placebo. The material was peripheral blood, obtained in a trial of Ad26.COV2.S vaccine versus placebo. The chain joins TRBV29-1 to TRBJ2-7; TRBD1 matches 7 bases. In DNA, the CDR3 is TGCAGCGTTACAGGGGCCGAAAACTACGAGCAGTACTTC. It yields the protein CSVTGAENYEQYF.